This is a list of T cell receptor beta chains from one sample in a study of T cell repertoires in cytomegalovirus infection. TCRdb fed the reads into MiXCR, producing one record per CDR3 protein. The repertoire holds approximately 1,000,000 distinct CDR3 sequences, approximately 32% seen once, with 13% in the top ten. Their antigen targets remain unknown. The sample in question was cultured CD8+ T cells from PBMCs, obtained from culture after CMV antigen stimulation. The receptors originated from a human donor in good health (CMV status not recorded). Some clones in this sample may be carry-over from other donors' samples. Each CDR3 is given with its conserved first and last residue.

j_gene: TRBJ2-3; v_gene: TRBV6-4; CDR3aa: CASSDSAGGRGDTQYF
j_gene: TRBJ2-1; v_gene: TRBV18; CDR3aa: CASSPRVPSGGFTVYNEQFF
j_gene: TRBJ1-2; v_gene: TRBV9; CDR3aa: CASSPPGYSNYGYTF
j_gene: TRBJ2-1; v_gene: TRBV5-8; CDR3aa: CASSRRGQYNEQFF
j_gene: TRBJ2-1; v_gene: TRBV20-1; CDR3aa: CSAKSPEGQGNEQFF
j_gene: TRBJ2-7; v_gene: TRBV15; CDR3aa: CATSKSGEQYF
j_gene: TRBJ1-1; v_gene: TRBV6-2/TRBV6-3; CDR3aa: CASRLGAGATEAFF
j_gene: TRBJ2-1; v_gene: TRBV28; CDR3aa: CASRADRGYNEQFF
j_gene: TRBJ1-2; v_gene: TRBV6-1; CDR3aa: CASSETTDYGYTF
j_gene: TRBJ1-4; v_gene: TRBV7-6; CDR3aa: CASSTLDRATNEKLFF
j_gene: TRBJ1-5; v_gene: TRBV4-2; CDR3aa: CASSHSRLGTGSQPQHF
j_gene: TRBJ1-1; v_gene: TRBV6-2/TRBV6-3; CDR3aa: CASSYSSRGRTEAFF
j_gene: TRBJ2-7; v_gene: TRBV27; CDR3aa: CASTATGGLYEQYF
j_gene: TRBJ2-1; v_gene: TRBV6-2/TRBV6-3; CDR3aa: CASTTPGWGNEQFF
j_gene: TRBJ2-2; v_gene: TRBV7-2; CDR3aa: CASSLAASPGTGELFF
j_gene: TRBJ2-1; v_gene: TRBV7-9; CDR3aa: CASIPDGGSSYNEQFF
j_gene: TRBJ2-3; v_gene: TRBV6-6; CDR3aa: CASSYSSSSTDTQYF
j_gene: TRBJ1-4; v_gene: TRBV6-2/TRBV6-3; CDR3aa: CASTGASEKLFF
j_gene: TRBJ2-3; v_gene: TRBV2; CDR3aa: CASSEAPGQGEDTQYF
j_gene: TRBJ2-3; v_gene: TRBV7-9; CDR3aa: CASPNSSTDTQYF
j_gene: TRBJ1-6; v_gene: TRBV20-1; CDR3aa: CSATDRDGSPLHF
j_gene: TRBJ1-1; v_gene: TRBV7-2; CDR3aa: CASSSNRGAKTEAFF
j_gene: TRBJ2-2; v_gene: TRBV7-8; CDR3aa: CASSPVVGRSTGELFF
j_gene: TRBJ2-5; v_gene: TRBV6-5; CDR3aa: CASSYSQNGETQYF
j_gene: TRBJ1-2; v_gene: TRBV5-5; CDR3aa: CASSPFGGAGYGYTF
j_gene: TRBJ1-4; v_gene: TRBV7-6; CDR3aa: CASSSQENEKLFF
j_gene: TRBJ2-1; v_gene: TRBV25-1; CDR3aa: CASSDKGNSYNEQFF
j_gene: TRBJ2-1; v_gene: TRBV5-5; CDR3aa: CASSLEAYNEQFF
j_gene: TRBJ2-7; v_gene: TRBV27; CDR3aa: CASSLSPFAEQYF
j_gene: TRBJ2-5; v_gene: TRBV12-3/TRBV12-4; CDR3aa: CASSLDIQGAYGTQYF
j_gene: TRBJ2-1; v_gene: TRBV7-2; CDR3aa: CASSQGGALNEQFF